This T cell receptor (beta chain) was sequenced for a study of blood T cell repertoires in COVID-19. There are 15 residues in the CDR3. Losses at the gene ends were 2 bases for V and 5 bases for J; bases not matched to a gene: 8. Germline CDR1 reads SGHKS; CDR2 reads YYEKEE (reference sequence). The data were produced by immunoSEQ multiplex PCR, yet TCRdb's version contains in-frame clones alone and is incomplete. The data hold about 75,000 clones, with 88% observed a single time. The source material was peripheral blood. The V gene is TRBV5-5, the J gene TRBJ2-5; 8 bases fit TRBD2. This receptor was identified in a human donor in a cohort sampled during active COVID-19. The CDR3, as DNA: TGTGCCAGCAGCTTCAGCGGGGGAAGTGGGGAGACCCAGTACTTC. It specifies CASSFSGGSGETQYF.